The source of this T cell receptor beta chain is a study of shared clonotypes between healthy human individuals. Profiling relied on immunoSEQ multiplex PCR, and the TCRdb table lists in-frame clones only, not all of them. The sample includes approximately 600,000 clones, around 96% seen only once; the top ten take approximately 0.11%. V shed 5 bases, J shed 8 bases, and the junction held 14 bases outside the gene matches. This CDR3 comprises 16 residues. Germline V lookup: CDR1 MDHEN, CDR2 SYDVKM. In the naive CD8 group, cells lacked CD45RO and were positively selected for CCR7, so terminally differentiated effector memory CD45RA+ cells were left out.

The chain couples TRBV28 to TRBJ2-2; 7 bases agree with TRBD1. The source material was naive CD8+ T cells sorted from blood. The TCR was taken from a woman in her 30s in good health. The CDR3 nucleotides read TGTGCCAGCAGTACCAAGGACAGGTTTTTACTAGGGGAGCTGTTTTTT. Translation gives CASSTKDRFLLGELFF.